The rows below give T cell receptor beta chains drawn from one sample of a study of response to subunit inactivated influenza vaccine. TCRdb redid the calling of the RT-PCR reads with MiXCR, one entry per CDR3 protein. The repertoire consists of 500,000 to 650,000 distinct CDR3 sequences, with under 9% occurring once and the leading ten covering under 15%. Sequencing used PBMCs from blood, obtained less than 25 months after vaccination. All receptors come from a man between 50 and 69 years old who received an inactivated influenza vaccine. CDR3s include the opening cysteine and the closing phenylalanine or tryptophan. The D gene is left open where the match is weak. Rows give clone size only sometimes, using once, few, many, or a class for an expanded clone.

cdr3_aa: CASSMWQRRQSQPQHF
cdr3_nt: TGTGCCAGTAGTATGTGGCAGAGAAGGCAGAGTCAGCCCCAGCATTTT
d_call: -
j_call: TRBJ1-5
v_call: TRBV19
clone_size: many

cdr3_aa: CSAPGFSDTQYF
cdr3_nt: TGCAGTGCTCCAGGGTTCTCAGATACGCAGTATTTT
d_call: -
j_call: TRBJ2-3
v_call: TRBV20-1
clone_size: -

cdr3_aa: CSVEWETQYF
cdr3_nt: TGCAGCGTTGAATGGGAGACCCAGTACTTC
d_call: -
j_call: TRBJ2-5
v_call: TRBV29-1
clone_size: many

cdr3_aa: CSVEELAGGGQFF
cdr3_nt: TGCAGCGTTGAAGAACTAGCGGGAGGCGGGCAGTTCTTC
d_call: TRBD2
j_call: TRBJ2-1
v_call: TRBV29-1
clone_size: -

cdr3_aa: CASARESSYNEQFF
cdr3_nt: TGTGCCAGCGCCCGGGAAAGCTCCTACAATGAGCAGTTCTTC
d_call: -
j_call: TRBJ2-1
v_call: TRBV6-4
clone_size: few

cdr3_aa: CASSISQVYEQYF
cdr3_nt: TGTGCCAGTAGTATATCACAGGTCTACGAGCAGTACTTC
d_call: -
j_call: TRBJ2-7
v_call: TRBV19
clone_size: many

cdr3_aa: CASNRGRDEKLFF
cdr3_nt: TGTGCCAGCAACCGCGGCAGGGACGAAAAACTGTTTTTT
d_call: -
j_call: TRBJ1-4
v_call: TRBV12-3/TRBV12-4
clone_size: many

cdr3_aa: CASSPWDRGYAYEQYF
cdr3_nt: TGTGCCAGCAGCCCCTGGGACAGGGGGTATGCCTACGAGCAGTACTTC
d_call: TRBD1
j_call: TRBJ2-7
v_call: TRBV7-9
clone_size: few

cdr3_aa: CASSIGLAGRGDTQYF
cdr3_nt: TGTGCCAGTAGTATAGGACTAGCGGGAAGGGGAGATACGCAGTATTTT
d_call: TRBD2
j_call: TRBJ2-3
v_call: TRBV19
clone_size: many

cdr3_aa: CAISAVAGGYEQYF
cdr3_nt: TGTGCCATCAGTGCCGTAGCGGGAGGGTACGAGCAGTACTTC
d_call: TRBD2
j_call: TRBJ2-7
v_call: TRBV10-3
clone_size: -

cdr3_aa: CSVVAGEITEAFF
cdr3_nt: TGCAGCGTTGTCGCAGGGGAAATTACTGAAGCTTTCTTT
d_call: -
j_call: TRBJ1-1
v_call: TRBV29-1
clone_size: few

cdr3_aa: CASSYILLAPRSYNEQFF
cdr3_nt: TGTGCCAGCAGTTATATCCTGCTAGCGCCGCGGTCCTACAATGAGCAGTTCTTC
d_call: -
j_call: TRBJ2-1
v_call: TRBV27
clone_size: few

cdr3_aa: CSAGFGGDETQYF
cdr3_nt: TGCAGTGCTGGGTTTGGTGGGGACGAGACCCAGTACTTC
d_call: -
j_call: TRBJ2-5
v_call: TRBV20-1
clone_size: many

cdr3_aa: CASSSRQGHEQYF
cdr3_nt: TGTGCCAGCAGCTCACGACAGGGCCACGAGCAGTACTTC
d_call: TRBD1
j_call: TRBJ2-7
v_call: TRBV7-9
clone_size: few

cdr3_aa: CASSDGGTGTYEQYF
cdr3_nt: TGTGCCAGCAGTGATGGCGGGACAGGGACCTACGAGCAGTACTTC
d_call: TRBD1
j_call: TRBJ2-7
v_call: TRBV6-1
clone_size: few

cdr3_aa: CASSKPGGETQYF
cdr3_nt: TGTGCCAGCAGCAAGCCGGGCGGGGAGACCCAGTACTTC
d_call: -
j_call: TRBJ2-5
v_call: TRBV7-6
clone_size: many

cdr3_aa: CSGIRGTDTQYF
cdr3_nt: TGCAGCGGCATACGGGGCACAGATACGCAGTATTTT
d_call: -
j_call: TRBJ2-3
v_call: TRBV29-1
clone_size: many

cdr3_aa: CAWRTEGATAFF
cdr3_nt: TGTGCCTGGAGAACGGAAGGGGCTACGGCTTTCTTT
d_call: -
j_call: TRBJ1-1
v_call: TRBV30
clone_size: many

cdr3_aa: CASSLAGRSAGGELFF
cdr3_nt: TGCGCCAGCAGCTTGGCGGGACGAAGTGCGGGCGGGGAGCTGTTTTTT
d_call: -
j_call: TRBJ2-2
v_call: TRBV5-1
clone_size: -

cdr3_aa: CASSLTGRGEKLFF
cdr3_nt: TGTGCCAGCAGTCTTACAGGGAGGGGTGAAAAACTGTTTTTT
d_call: -
j_call: TRBJ1-4
v_call: TRBV6-1
clone_size: many

cdr3_aa: CASSTSGGAGTQYF
cdr3_nt: TGTGCCAGCAGTACTAGCGGGGGGGCCGGTACGCAGTATTTT
d_call: TRBD2
j_call: TRBJ2-3
v_call: TRBV12-3/TRBV12-4
clone_size: few

cdr3_aa: CASGRLAGSYEQYF
cdr3_nt: TGTGCCAGCGGACGGCTAGCGGGTTCCTACGAGCAGTACTTC
d_call: TRBD2
j_call: TRBJ2-7
v_call: TRBV7-8
clone_size: few

cdr3_aa: CASSSRLADNEQFF
cdr3_nt: TGTGCCAGCAGCTCCAGACTAGCGGACAATGAGCAGTTCTTC
d_call: TRBD2
j_call: TRBJ2-1
v_call: TRBV7-2
clone_size: few

cdr3_aa: CASSPAGGSGEKLFF
cdr3_nt: TGTGCCAGCAGTCCAGCTGGGGGTTCAGGAGAAAAACTGTTTTTT
d_call: -
j_call: TRBJ1-4
v_call: TRBV28
clone_size: many

cdr3_aa: CSFTGTGSYEQYF
cdr3_nt: TGCAGCTTTACCGGGACAGGTTCCTACGAGCAGTACTTC
d_call: TRBD1
j_call: TRBJ2-7
v_call: TRBV29-1
clone_size: few

cdr3_aa: CASSPGTSGSEQFF
cdr3_nt: TGTGCCAGCAGTCCTGGGACTAGCGGGAGTGAGCAGTTCTTC
d_call: TRBD2
j_call: TRBJ2-1
v_call: TRBV12-3/TRBV12-4
clone_size: many

cdr3_aa: CATSHPTRVEDEKLFF
cdr3_nt: TGTGCCACCAGCCACCCAACAAGGGTAGAGGATGAAAAACTGTTTTTT
d_call: -
j_call: TRBJ1-4
v_call: TRBV15
clone_size: -

cdr3_aa: CASSPTVITEAFF
cdr3_nt: TGTGCCAGCAGCCCCACGGTGATCACTGAAGCTTTCTTT
d_call: -
j_call: TRBJ1-1
v_call: TRBV4-2
clone_size: many

cdr3_aa: CASSQDWGSRDAGSRSYEQYF
cdr3_nt: TGTGCCAGCAGCCAAGATTGGGGGTCGCGGGACGCCGGATCGAGGTCCTACGAGCAGTACTTC
d_call: -
j_call: TRBJ2-7
v_call: TRBV3-1
clone_size: few

cdr3_aa: CASSLTDRVGELFF
cdr3_nt: TGTGCCAGCAGCTTAACGGACAGGGTGGGGGAGCTGTTTTTT
d_call: TRBD1
j_call: TRBJ2-2
v_call: TRBV7-2
clone_size: -

cdr3_aa: CASTQTGTGGGKLFF
cdr3_nt: TGCGCCAGCACACAAACCGGGACAGGCGGGGGAAAACTGTTTTTT
d_call: TRBD1
j_call: TRBJ1-4
v_call: TRBV5-1
clone_size: -

cdr3_aa: CASSPSSRDITDTQYF
cdr3_nt: TGTGCCAGCAGCCCCTCCAGCAGGGATATTACAGATACGCAGTATTTT
d_call: -
j_call: TRBJ2-3
v_call: TRBV6-4
clone_size: few

cdr3_aa: CASSFRGPQAFF
cdr3_nt: TGTGCCAGCAGTTTCAGGGGGCCCCAAGCTTTCTTT
d_call: TRBD1
j_call: TRBJ1-1
v_call: TRBV12-3/TRBV12-4
clone_size: many

cdr3_aa: CASSVGGTGGEQYF
cdr3_nt: TGTGCCAGCAGCGTAGGCGGGACGGGGGGAGAGCAGTACTTC
d_call: TRBD2
j_call: TRBJ2-7
v_call: TRBV9
clone_size: few

cdr3_aa: CASSLGGMVRYEQYF
cdr3_nt: TGTGCCAGCAGCTTGGGGGGCATGGTCCGCTACGAGCAGTACTTC
d_call: -
j_call: TRBJ2-7
v_call: TRBV7-6
clone_size: -

cdr3_aa: CASTGTFDLYNEQFF
cdr3_nt: TGTGCCAGCACCGGGACCTTCGATCTCTACAATGAGCAGTTCTTC
d_call: -
j_call: TRBJ2-1
v_call: TRBV6-2/TRBV6-3
clone_size: few

cdr3_aa: CASSFRPRGPSSYEQYF
cdr3_nt: TGCGCCAGCAGCTTCCGACCCAGGGGACCAAGCTCCTACGAGCAGTACTTC
d_call: -
j_call: TRBJ2-7
v_call: TRBV5-1
clone_size: -

cdr3_aa: CASSVWEGGQETQYF
cdr3_nt: TGTGCCAGCAGTGTGTGGGAGGGCGGCCAAGAGACCCAGTACTTC
d_call: TRBD2
j_call: TRBJ2-5
v_call: TRBV28
clone_size: many

cdr3_aa: CAISPGPNNEQFF
cdr3_nt: TGTGCCATCAGTCCAGGGCCCAACAATGAGCAGTTCTTC
d_call: -
j_call: TRBJ2-1
v_call: TRBV10-3
clone_size: -

cdr3_aa: CASSLEGLDNSPLHF
cdr3_nt: TGCGCCAGCAGCTTGGAGGGACTGGATAATTCACCCCTCCACTTT
d_call: -
j_call: TRBJ1-6
v_call: TRBV5-1
clone_size: many

cdr3_aa: CASSSRPGTQSSYNEQFF
cdr3_nt: TGCGCCAGCAGCTCACGTCCCGGGACACAAAGCTCCTACAATGAGCAGTTCTTC
d_call: -
j_call: TRBJ2-1
v_call: TRBV5-1
clone_size: many

cdr3_aa: CASSPQQALSGDEQFF
cdr3_nt: TGTGCCAGCAGCCCCCAACAGGCCCTTTCGGGGGATGAGCAGTTCTTC
d_call: -
j_call: TRBJ2-1
v_call: TRBV7-8
clone_size: -

cdr3_aa: CSAIDPSKGPQHF
cdr3_nt: TGCAGTGCCATCGACCCCTCGAAGGGGCCCCAGCATTTT
d_call: -
j_call: TRBJ1-5
v_call: TRBV20-1
clone_size: few

cdr3_aa: CASRVIGTSGGAGYNEQFF
cdr3_nt: TGCGCCAGCAGAGTGATAGGGACTAGCGGGGGGGCCGGCTACAATGAGCAGTTCTTC
d_call: TRBD2
j_call: TRBJ2-1
v_call: TRBV5-1
clone_size: many

cdr3_aa: CASSLGGGIYEQYF
cdr3_nt: TGCGCCAGCAGCCTCGGAGGGGGTATCTACGAGCAGTACTTC
d_call: -
j_call: TRBJ2-7
v_call: TRBV4-1
clone_size: few

cdr3_aa: CASNGGIMNTEAFF
cdr3_nt: TGCGCCAGCAATGGAGGGATCATGAACACTGAAGCTTTCTTT
d_call: -
j_call: TRBJ1-1
v_call: TRBV5-1
clone_size: -

cdr3_aa: CAWEESYEQYF
cdr3_nt: TGTGCCTGGGAGGAATCCTACGAGCAGTACTTC
d_call: -
j_call: TRBJ2-7
v_call: TRBV30
clone_size: many

cdr3_aa: CASSGTLSGNTIYF
cdr3_nt: TGTGCCAGCAGTGGGACTCTCTCTGGAAACACCATATATTTT
d_call: -
j_call: TRBJ1-3
v_call: TRBV6-2/TRBV6-3
clone_size: few

cdr3_aa: CSAHKDGLNTEAFF
cdr3_nt: TGCAGTGCCCATAAGGACGGATTGAACACTGAAGCTTTCTTT
d_call: -
j_call: TRBJ1-1
v_call: TRBV20-1
clone_size: few

cdr3_aa: CASSFGGRNTYEQYF
cdr3_nt: TGTGCCAGCAGTTTTGGCGGCAGAAACACCTACGAGCAGTACTTC
d_call: -
j_call: TRBJ2-7
v_call: TRBV28
clone_size: many

cdr3_aa: CASSLDALAGGAYTQYF
cdr3_nt: TGTGCCAGCAGTTTAGACGCTCTAGCGGGAGGTGCATATACGCAGTATTTT
d_call: TRBD2
j_call: TRBJ2-3
v_call: TRBV12-3/TRBV12-4
clone_size: few